A single sample is the source of the 22 T cell receptor beta chains below, sequenced in a study of CD8 T cells in ankylosing spondylitis. TCRdb reanalysed the 5' RACE reads using MiXCR and keeps one entry per CDR3 protein. Of approximately 88,000 distinct CDR3 sequences listed, roughly 8.8% are singletons. Sequenced sample: blood, either unsorted or a sorted T cell fraction (not recorded which). Receptors originate from a male donor with ankylosing spondylitis or in good health (not recorded which).

In its sample, this clonotype was seen a few times. One base away lies a much larger clone, so this may be a sequencing read error. The chain joins TRBV20-1 to TRBJ2-1, with a possible D match to TRBD1 (5 bases). From germline, CDR1 is DFQATT and CDR2 SNEGSKA (reference sequence). This CDR3 comprises 15 residues. V dropped 3 bases and J dropped 7 bases, with 19 bases sitting between them. The chain's CDR3 is CSASFQGGLGNEQFF. CDR3 DNA: TGCAGTGCTAGCTTCCAGGGTGGCCTAGGGAATGAGCAGTTCTTC.

This clonotype showed up many times. This chain links TRBV29-1 with TRBJ1-4, with 9 bases identical to TRBD1. Trimming took 3 bases from V and 6 from J; bases not matched to a gene: 8. Germline CDR1 SQVTM, CDR2 ANQGSEA. The CDR3 totals 15 residues. The CDR3 sequence: CSVDSSGQGHEKLFF. CDR3 in DNA: TGCAGCGTTGATTCGTCCGGACAGGGGCATGAAAAACTGTTTTTT.

Note on this clonotype: A much larger clone sits a single nucleotide away, making a read error possible. V gene TRBV3-1 combines with J gene TRBJ1-2; no firm D call. The CDR3 extends over 12 amino acids. Germline CDR1 LGHDT, CDR2 YNNKEL (reference sequence). The CDR3: CTSSPAGGGYTF. In DNA, the CDR3 is TGTACCAGCAGCCCAGCCGGAGGGGGCTACACCTTC. Drawing the rest from reference TRBV3-1 and TRBJ1-2, the complete variable domain is DTAVSQTPKYLVTQMGNDKSIKCEQNLGHDTMYWYKQDSKKFLKIMFSYNNKELIINETVPNRFSPKSPDKAHLNLHINSLELGDSAVYFCTSSPAGGGYTFGSGTRLTVV.

This clonotype was seen ten or more times. This chain joins TRBV6-5 and TRBJ2-3, with 12 bases aligning to TRBD2. The J segment lost 10 bases and the V segment lost 4 bases, leaving 6 bases of the junction unmatched. The CDR3 extends over 14 amino acids. CDR1 is MNHEY and CDR2 is SVGAGI in the germline V gene. CDR3 coding DNA: TGTGCCAGCAGTTTGACTAGCGGGGGAGGAGCGCAGTATTTT. Protein: CASSLTSGGGAQYF.

On this clonotype: Being one base from a much bigger clone, this may be a read error. CDR3 nucleotides: TGTGCCAGCAGTACCCCCGGGATCGGTACAGATACGCAGTATTTT. Translation: CASSTPGIGTDTQYF. The V gene is TRBV28, the J gene TRBJ2-3; D possibly corresponds to TRBD2 (5 bases). The CDR3 is 15 residues long. The germline V and J ends were trimmed by 5 bases and 3 bases, with 15 bases remaining between them. Germline CDR1 and CDR2: MDHEN and SYDVKM.

This clonotype was detected many times. V and J are TRBV7-9 and TRBJ2-5; D unclear. The CDR3 is 13 amino acids. The ends were cut back, 1 base at V and 5 bases at J, with 8 bases in the middle. In germline, CDR1 is SEHNR, CDR2 FQNEAQ (reference sequence). CDR3 sequence reads: CASSLGDWETQYF. CDR3 in DNA: TGTGCCAGCAGCTTAGGGGATTGGGAGACCCAGTACTTC.

V usage is TRBV29-1 and J usage is TRBJ2-2; 7 bases line up with TRBD2. The CDR3 is made up of 14 amino acids. Germline CDR1 reads SQVTM; CDR2 reads ANQGSEA. V lost 3 bases and J lost 4; bases outside the gene matches: 5. CDR3 nucleotides: TGCAGCGTTGATTGGGACTATGGCACCGGGGAGCTGTTTTTT. It encodes CSVDWDYGTGELFF.

In this sample, this clonotype turned up a few times. The genes are TRBV20-1 and TRBJ2-5; D call uncertain. The CDR3 is 13 amino acids. V lost 2 bases to trimming and J lost 1 base, with 8 bases between them. CDR1 is DFQATT, CDR2 SNEGSKA, per germline (reference sequence). The CDR3 nucleotides read TGCAGTGCTAGAAAACAGTCCCAAGAGACCCAGTACTTC. Translating it yields CSARKQSQETQYF.

This clonotype has a count of ten or more. This chain joins TRBV29-1 and TRBJ1-1; D not resolved. Trimming cost V 7 bases and J 0 bases, with 18 bases left between them. The CDR3 has 15 residues. Germline values: CDR1 SQVTM, CDR2 ANQGSEA. The CDR3 nucleotides read TGCAGCGCCGGGTCCCAGCCCCAATTGAACACTGAAGCTTTCTTT. Residues: CSAGSQPQLNTEAFF. Combining the CDR3 with reference TRBV29-1 and TRBJ1-1 gives the whole variable domain SAVISQKPSRDICQRGTSLTIQCQVDSQVTMMFWYRQQPGQSLTLIATANQGSEATYESGFVIDKFPISRPNLTFSTLTVSNMSPEDSSIYLCSAGSQPQLNTEAFFGQGTRLTVV.

This clonotype appeared a few times. The chain couples TRBV29-1 to TRBJ2-5; D might be TRBD2 (5 bases). V was shortened by 7 bases and J by 1 base, with 10 bases between the two germline ends. Germline V gene data show CDR1 as SQVTM and CDR2 as ANQGSEA. The CDR3 contains 12 residues. The chain's CDR3 is CSERDPQETQYF. The CDR3 DNA follows: TGCAGCGAACGGGATCCCCAAGAGACCCAGTACTTC.

This clonotype appeared many times. V is TRBV5-5 and J is TRBJ1-5; no clear D gene. The V and J ends lost 4 bases and 3 bases respectively, with 17 bases between them. This CDR3 is built from 16 residues. Looked up from germline, CDR1 is SGHKS and CDR2 is YYEKEE (reference sequence). The CDR3 loop is CASSLQGKVDNQPQHF. CDR3 nucleotides: TGTGCCAGCAGCCTTCAAGGGAAGGTAGACAATCAGCCCCAGCATTTT. Together with reference TRBV5-5 and TRBJ1-5, the CDR3 gives the full variable domain: DAGVTQSPTHLIKTRGQQVTLRCSPISGHKSVSWYQQVLGQGPQFIFQYYEKEERGRGNFPDRFSARQFPNYSSELNVNALLLGDSALYLCASSLQGKVDNQPQHFGDGTRLSIL.

This clonotype has a count of ten or more. The chain recombines TRBV5-1 with TRBJ2-7; tentative D call: TRBD2 (5 bases). V lost 4 bases, J lost 4 bases, and 12 bases lay in between. The germline CDR1 and CDR2 sequences are SGHRS and YFSETQ. CDR3 length: 13 residues. This CDR3 is CASSKSRDYEQYF. For the CDR3, the DNA is TGCGCCAGCAGCAAGAGCCGGGATTACGAGCAGTACTTC.

Comments on this clonotype: A much larger clonotype is one base distant, so this may be a read error. This chain links TRBV7-3 with TRBJ1-1, with D perhaps TRBD1 (5 bases). The germline V gene has CDR1 SGHTA and CDR2 FQGTGA. The CDR3 totals 13 residues. The germline V and J ends were trimmed by 5 bases and 7 bases, with 14 bases remaining between them. The CDR3 DNA follows: TGTGCCAGCAGCCCCCGGGGGAGCAGTGAAGCTTTCTTT. As protein: CASSPRGSSEAFF.

This clonotype was seen ten or more times. V usage is TRBV16 and J usage is TRBJ1-5, with D possibly being TRBD1 (5 bases). Deletions cut 1 base from V and 6 bases from J, with 16 bases between. Germline V CDR1 and CDR2: KGHSY, FQNENV. This CDR3 is 16 amino acids long. Written as DNA, the CDR3 is TGTGCCAGCAGCCAATTAGGCAACGGCGGGGGTCAGCCCCAGCATTTT. Amino acid sequence: CASSQLGNGGGQPQHF.

This chain connects TRBV5-1 to TRBJ2-1, with D unresolved. This CDR3 is built from 15 residues. The germline gives CDR1 SGHRS, CDR2 YFSETQ. The ends were cut back, 1 base at V and 1 base at J, with 9 bases in the middle. CDR3 in DNA: TGCGCCAGCAGCTTGCGATCGGGTTCCTACAATGAGCAGTTCTTC. As protein: CASSLRSGSYNEQFF.

This clonotype was observed at least ten times. The chain has TRBV20-1 and TRBJ2-7; 7 bases are shared with TRBD2. Losses at the gene ends were 3 bases for V and 3 bases for J; bases not matched to a gene: 5. Germline-derived CDR1 and CDR2 are DFQATT and SNEGSKA (reference sequence). This CDR3 has 13 residues. Here the CDR3 reads CSASGGNFYEQYF. The CDR3 bases are TGCAGTGCTAGCGGGGGGAACTTCTACGAGCAGTACTTC.

This clonotype came up many times. The chain combines TRBV5-5 with TRBJ1-1; TRBD1 is a possible D gene (5 bases). This CDR3 is 13 amino acids long. Trimming took off 3 bases at V and 5 bases at J, with 11 bases between the two ends. Germline CDR1 reads SGHKS; CDR2 reads YYEKEE (reference sequence). This chain's CDR3 is CASSWGRETEAFF. CDR3 in DNA: TGTGCCAGCAGCTGGGGGAGGGAGACTGAAGCTTTCTTT.

This clonotype was recorded many times. J is TRBJ2-7 and V is TRBV29-1; D is ambiguous. This CDR3 has 14 residues. Trimming pared 4 bases from V and 1 base from J, leaving 14 bases between. Germline V gene data show CDR1 as SQVTM and CDR2 as ANQGSEA. This chain's CDR3 is CSVADAYLSYEQYF. CDR3 DNA: TGCAGCGTTGCGGACGCCTATCTTTCCTACGAGCAGTACTTC.

The sample holds a few counts of this clonotype. The V call is TRBV7-2, the J call TRBJ2-1, with 10 nucleotides matching TRBD2. The J segment lost 7 bases and the V segment lost 6 bases, leaving 12 bases of the junction unmatched. The CDR3 runs 16 residues. Per the germline V gene, CDR1 is SGHTA and CDR2 is FQGNSA. The CDR3 DNA is TGTGCCAGCAGTCGTAGCGGGGGGTGGGGGGTGAATGAGCAGTTCTTC. Amino acid sequence: CASSRSGGWGVNEQFF. The full variable domain, its missing parts supplied by reference TRBV7-2 and TRBJ2-1, is GAGVSQSPSNKVTEKGKDVELRCDPISGHTALYWYRQSLGQGLEFLIYFQGNSAPDKSGLPSDRFSAERTGGSVSTLTIQRTQQEDSAVYLCASSRSGGWGVNEQFFGPGTRLTVL.

This chain uses TRBV5-4 with TRBJ1-6; maybe TRBD1 (5 bases). V was trimmed by 4 bases and J by 9 bases, leaving 14 bases between them. The germline V gene encodes CDR1 SGHNT and CDR2 YYREEE (reference sequence). The CDR3 consists of 14 residues. The DNA of the CDR3 is TGTGCCAGCAGCCGGTCGATGGGGGTTTCACCCCTCCACTTT. This translates into CASSRSMGVSPLHF. Filled out from reference TRBV5-4 and TRBJ1-6, the complete variable domain reads ETGVTQSPTHLIKTRGQQVTLRCSSQSGHNTVSWYQQALGQGPQFIFQYYREEENGRGNFPPRFSGLQFPNYSSELNVNALELDDSALYLCASSRSMGVSPLHFGNGTRLTVT.

This clonotype was observed a few times. This chain links TRBV2 with TRBJ2-3, with TRBD2 as a possible D gene (6 bases). This CDR3 region has 16 residues. Germline V CDR1 and CDR2: SNHLY, FYNNEI. Trimming cost V 3 bases and J 1 base, with 14 bases left between them. CDR3 residues: CASSDHGGEGTDTQYF. The CDR3 region has the DNA TGTGCCAGCAGTGATCACGGGGGAGAGGGCACAGATACGCAGTATTTT.

The chain's CDR3 is CASSLVWGLSYNEQFF. The CDR3, as DNA: TGTGCCAGCAGCTTAGTCTGGGGGCTCTCCTACAATGAGCAGTTCTTC. The chain uses TRBV7-9 and TRBJ2-1, with D possibly matching TRBD1 (6 bases). The CDR3 loop spans 16 amino acids. The germline CDR1 and CDR2 sequences are SEHNR and FQNEAQ (reference sequence). Trimming removed 1 base from V and 0 bases from J, with 10 bases in between. The entire variable domain, with the rest obtained from reference TRBV7-9 and TRBJ2-1, is as follows: DTGVSQNPRHKITKRGQNVTFRCDPISEHNRLYWYRQTLGQGPEFLTYFQNEAQLEKSRLLSDRFSAERPKGSFSTLEIQRTEQGDSAMYLCASSLVWGLSYNEQFFGPGTRLTVL.